The rows below give T cell receptor beta chains drawn from one sample of a study of T cell changes during pregnancy in multiple sclerosis. This table comes from immunoSEQ multiplex PCR, and its TCRdb copy is limited to in-frame clones, with some not included. The sample has tens of thousands of clones; around nine tenths are singletons. The material sequenced was peripheral blood, taken in the third trimester of pregnancy. These receptors came from a female donor with multiple sclerosis, enrolled in a pregnancy study. CDR3s include the opening cysteine and the closing phenylalanine or tryptophan. A D gene is named only where the DNA matches it firmly. Where a row states a size, it is once, few, many or the class of an expanded clone; other rows omit it.

TRBD2	TRBV27	NA	TRBJ2-3	TGTGCCAGCAGTTCGGGACTAGTTGCAGATACGCAGTATTTT	CASSSGLVADTQYF
NA	TRBV28	NA	TRBJ1-1	TGTGCCAGCAGTATCTTTAAGCGGGCTCACACTGAAGCTTTCTTT	CASSIFKRAHTEAFF
TRBD1	TRBV19	few	TRBJ1-1	TGTGCCAGTAGTGGGACAGGGGGCCGGCTGAACACTGAAGCTTTCTTT	CASSGTGGRLNTEAFF
TRBD1	TRBV10-3	NA	TRBJ1-5	TGTGCCATCAGTGACTCCGGGACAGGGAACAATCAGCCCCAGCATTTT	CAISDSGTGNNQPQHF
NA	TRBV9	NA	TRBJ1-5	TGTGCCAGCAGCGTAGCGGGGACATTCAATCAGCCCCAGCATTTT	CASSVAGTFNQPQHF
NA	TRBV5-1	NA	TRBJ1-4	TGCGCCAGCAGCTTACGGACAGCTAATGAAAAACTGTTTTTT	CASSLRTANEKLFF
NA	TRBV2	NA	TRBJ2-1	TGTGCCAGCAAAACCTTCCACGCCAGCGGTTTAGGCAATGAGCAGTTCTTC	CASKTFHASGLGNEQFF
NA	TRBV4-1	once	TRBJ2-7	TGCGCCAGCAGCCAAGAAGGGGGGGGGCTCTACGAGCAGTACTTC	CASSQEGGGLYEQYF
TRBD2	TRBV10-3	NA	TRBJ2-5	TGTGCCATCAGTCCGGGACTAGCGGAAGAGACCCAGTACTTC	CAISPGLAEETQYF
TRBD2	TRBV4-2	NA	TRBJ2-7	TGTGCCAGCAGCCCCGGGACTACCCGATCGGAGCAGTACTTC	CASSPGTTRSEQYF
TRBD1	TRBV9	once	TRBJ2-7	TGTGCCAGCAGCGTCGTCGGTGCAGGGGGAGAGCAGTACTTC	CASSVVGAGGEQYF
NA	TRBV7-9	NA	TRBJ1-2	TGTGCCAGCAGCAAACATTATGGCTACACCTTC	CASSKHYGYTF
NA	TRBV11-2	NA	TRBJ1-2	TGTGCCAGCAGCTTAGGCCCTGGGGGCGATAACTATGGCTACACCTTC	CASSLGPGGDNYGYTF
NA	TRBV20-1	once	TRBJ2-1	TGCAGCGTAGTAAGCAATGAGCAGTTCTTC	CSVVSNEQFF
TRBD1	TRBV6-4	NA	TRBJ2-2	TGTGCCAGCAGTGCCGGGACAGGGGACACCGGGGAGCTGTTTTTT	CASSAGTGDTGELFF
TRBD2	TRBV6-5	NA	TRBJ2-1	TGTGCCAGCAGTTACGGGACTAGCTCCTACAATGAGCAGTTCTTC	CASSYGTSSYNEQFF
NA	TRBV7-9	NA	TRBJ2-6	TGTGCCAGCAGCTTATTCGTCGGGGGAGTATCTGGGGCCAACGTCCTGACTTTC	CASSLFVGGVSGANVLTF
NA	TRBV7-2	NA	TRBJ1-2	TGTGCCAGCACCCTACTCCATAGTGGCTACACCTTC	CASTLLHSGYTF
NA	TRBV5-1	NA	TRBJ2-3	TGCGCCAGCAGCTTCCCCGGGGGAGATACGCAGTATTTT	CASSFPGGDTQYF
NA	TRBV5-1	NA	TRBJ2-7	TGCGCCAGCAGCTTAGGGGTTACGACCTACGAGCAGTACTTC	CASSLGVTTYEQYF
TRBD2	TRBV11-2	NA	TRBJ2-3	TGTGCCAGCAGTAGAGGACTAGGGACCTTCGATACGCAGTATTTT	CASSRGLGTFDTQYF
NA	TRBV29-1	once	TRBJ2-1	TGCAGCGTACGACACAGGGTCAGGACCTACAATGAGCAGTTCTTC	CSVRHRVRTYNEQFF